This record covers a single T cell receptor beta chain. The source of the sample is a study of blood T cell repertoires in COVID-19. Overall study context: Researchers got acute and convalescent COVID-19 samples from the United States, Italy and Spain.

How the authors handled the data: Counts of nucleated cells, estimated from reference gene primer amplification, were obtained. The assay was immunoSEQ multiplex PCR, and TCRdb's table has in-frame clones only and misses some. For V, J and clone size, that table is used; D and trimming come from the DNA. The table includes around 370,000 clones, 85% to 90% detected once. V dropped 4 bases and J dropped 2; count of bases not matched to a gene: 9. Germline CDR1 and CDR2: SGHNT and YYREEE (reference sequence). The CDR3 consists of 16 residues. This TCR was recovered from a man in his late teens or twenties with active or convalescent COVID-19. This sequence joins TRBV5-4 and TRBJ2-3, with TRBD2 matching over 8 bases. Source material: peripheral blood. The CDR3 DNA sequence: TGTGCCAGCAGCCCAGATAGCGGGGTAAACACAGATACGCAGTATTTT. Protein product: CASSPDSGVNTDTQYF.